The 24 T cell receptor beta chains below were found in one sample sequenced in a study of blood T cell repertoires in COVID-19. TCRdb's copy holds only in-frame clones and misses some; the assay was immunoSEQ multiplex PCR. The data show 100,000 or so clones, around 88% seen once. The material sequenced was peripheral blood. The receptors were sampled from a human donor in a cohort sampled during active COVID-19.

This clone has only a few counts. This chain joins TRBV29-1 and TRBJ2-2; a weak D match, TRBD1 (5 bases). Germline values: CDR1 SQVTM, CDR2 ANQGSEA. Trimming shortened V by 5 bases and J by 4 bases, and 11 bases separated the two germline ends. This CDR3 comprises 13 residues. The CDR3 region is CSVHRTGTGELFF. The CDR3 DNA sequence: TGCAGCGTTCACAGGACGGGCACCGGGGAGCTGTTTTTT.

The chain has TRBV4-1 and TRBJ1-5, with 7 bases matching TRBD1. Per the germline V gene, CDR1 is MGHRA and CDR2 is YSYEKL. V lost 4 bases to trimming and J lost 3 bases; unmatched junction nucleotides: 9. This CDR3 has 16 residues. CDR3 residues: CASSLLPGTVNQPQHF. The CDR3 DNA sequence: TGCGCCAGCAGCCTGTTACCGGGGACAGTCAATCAGCCCCAGCATTTT.

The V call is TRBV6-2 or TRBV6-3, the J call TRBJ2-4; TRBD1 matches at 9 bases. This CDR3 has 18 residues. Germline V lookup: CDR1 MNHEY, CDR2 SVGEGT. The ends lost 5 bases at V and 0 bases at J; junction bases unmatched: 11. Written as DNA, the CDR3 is TGTGCCAGCAGTCGGGACAGGGACCGACCCTTAGCCAAAAACATTCAGTACTTC. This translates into CASSRDRDRPLAKNIQYF.

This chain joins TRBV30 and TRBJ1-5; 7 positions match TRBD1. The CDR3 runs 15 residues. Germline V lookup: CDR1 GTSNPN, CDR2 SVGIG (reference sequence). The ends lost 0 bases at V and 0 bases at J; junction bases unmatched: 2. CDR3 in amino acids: CAWSVTGASNQPQHF. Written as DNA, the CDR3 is TGTGCCTGGAGTGTAACAGGGGCTAGCAATCAGCCCCAGCATTTT.

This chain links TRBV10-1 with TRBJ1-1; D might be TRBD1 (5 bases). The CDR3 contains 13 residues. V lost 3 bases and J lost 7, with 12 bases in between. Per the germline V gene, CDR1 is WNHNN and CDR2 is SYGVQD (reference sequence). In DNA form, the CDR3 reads TGCGCCAGCAGTGATAGACAGTTAGTTGAAGCTTTCTTT. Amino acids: CASSDRQLVEAFF.

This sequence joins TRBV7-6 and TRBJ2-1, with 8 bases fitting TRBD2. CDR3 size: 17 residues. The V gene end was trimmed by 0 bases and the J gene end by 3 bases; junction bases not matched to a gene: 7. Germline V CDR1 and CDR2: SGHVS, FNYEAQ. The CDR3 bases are TGTGCCAGCAGCTTAGCGGAGCGGGAGCGGATCTACAATGAGCAGTTCTTC. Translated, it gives CASSLAERERIYNEQFF.

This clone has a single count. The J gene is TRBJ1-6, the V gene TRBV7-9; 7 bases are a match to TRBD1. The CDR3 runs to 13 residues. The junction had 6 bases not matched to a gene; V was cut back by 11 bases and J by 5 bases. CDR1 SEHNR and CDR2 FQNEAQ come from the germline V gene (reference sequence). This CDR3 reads CAVTGANNSPLHF. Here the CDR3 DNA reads TGTGCCGTTACAGGGGCTAATAATTCACCCCTCCACTTT. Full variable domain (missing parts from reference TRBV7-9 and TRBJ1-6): DTGVSQNPRHKITKRGQNVTFRCDPISEHNRLYWYRQTLGQGPEFLTYFQNEAQLEKSRLLSDRFSAERPKGSFSTLEIQRTEQGDSAMYLCAVTGANNSPLHFGNGTRLTVT.

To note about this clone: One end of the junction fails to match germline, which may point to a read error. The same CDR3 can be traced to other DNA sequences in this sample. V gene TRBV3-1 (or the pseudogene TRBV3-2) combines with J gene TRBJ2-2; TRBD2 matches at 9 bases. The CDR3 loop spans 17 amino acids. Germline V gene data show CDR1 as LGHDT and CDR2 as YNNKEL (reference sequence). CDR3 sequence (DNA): TGTGCCAGTAGCCAAGATCTAGCGGGACTAAACACCGGGGAGCTGTTTTTT. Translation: CASSQDLAGLNTGELFF.

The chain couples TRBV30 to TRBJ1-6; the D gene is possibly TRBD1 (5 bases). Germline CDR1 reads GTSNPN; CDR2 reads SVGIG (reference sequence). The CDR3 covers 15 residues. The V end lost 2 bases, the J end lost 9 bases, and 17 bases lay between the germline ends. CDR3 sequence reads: CAWSIWGDVSSPLHF. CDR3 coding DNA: TGTGCCTGGAGTATTTGGGGGGATGTGAGTTCACCCCTCCACTTT.

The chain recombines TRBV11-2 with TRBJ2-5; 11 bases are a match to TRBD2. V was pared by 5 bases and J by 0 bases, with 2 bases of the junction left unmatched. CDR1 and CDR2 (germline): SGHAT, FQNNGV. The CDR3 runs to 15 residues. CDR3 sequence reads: CASSRTSGYQETQYF. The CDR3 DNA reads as TGTGCCAGCAGCCGGACTAGCGGGTACCAAGAGACCCAGTACTTC.

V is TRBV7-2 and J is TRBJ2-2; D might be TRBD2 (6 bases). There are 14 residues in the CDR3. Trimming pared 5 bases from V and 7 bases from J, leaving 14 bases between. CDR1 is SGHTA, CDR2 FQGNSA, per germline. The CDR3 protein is CASSANSGFGELFF. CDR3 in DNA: TGTGCCAGCAGCGCTAATAGCGGTTTCGGGGAGCTGTTTTTT. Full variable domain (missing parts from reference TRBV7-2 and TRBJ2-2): GAGVSQSPSNKVTEKGKDVELRCDPISGHTALYWYRQSLGQGLEFLIYFQGNSAPDKSGLPSDRFSAERTGGSVSTLTIQRTQQEDSAVYLCASSANSGFGELFFGEGSRLTVL.

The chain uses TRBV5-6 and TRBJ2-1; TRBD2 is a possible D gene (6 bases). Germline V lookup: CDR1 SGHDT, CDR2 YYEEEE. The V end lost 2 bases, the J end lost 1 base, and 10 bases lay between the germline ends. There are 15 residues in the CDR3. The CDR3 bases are TGTGCCAGCAGCTTTTTGGGGGGTTCCTACAATGAGCAGTTCTTC. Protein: CASSFLGGSYNEQFF.

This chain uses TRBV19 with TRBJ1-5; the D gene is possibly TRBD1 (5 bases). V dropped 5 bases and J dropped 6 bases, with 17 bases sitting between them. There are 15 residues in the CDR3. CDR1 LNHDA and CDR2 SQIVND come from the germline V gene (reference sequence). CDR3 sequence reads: CASSSQGWGGQPQHF. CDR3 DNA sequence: TGTGCCAGTAGTTCCCAGGGATGGGGGGGTCAGCCCCAGCATTTT.

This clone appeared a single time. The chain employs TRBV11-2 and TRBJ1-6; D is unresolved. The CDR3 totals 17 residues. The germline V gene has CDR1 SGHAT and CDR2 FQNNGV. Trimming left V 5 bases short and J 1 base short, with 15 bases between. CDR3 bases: TGTGCCAGCAGCAGGCGGAGCGGAGGGTCCTATAATTCACCCCTCCACTTT. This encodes CASSRRSGGSYNSPLHF.

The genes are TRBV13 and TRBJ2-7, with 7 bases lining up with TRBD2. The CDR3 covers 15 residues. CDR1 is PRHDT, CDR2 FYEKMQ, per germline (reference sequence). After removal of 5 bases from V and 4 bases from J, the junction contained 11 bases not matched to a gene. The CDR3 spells CASSTGAGKKYEQYF. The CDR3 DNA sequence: TGTGCCAGCAGCACCGGAGCGGGAAAGAAATACGAGCAGTACTTC.

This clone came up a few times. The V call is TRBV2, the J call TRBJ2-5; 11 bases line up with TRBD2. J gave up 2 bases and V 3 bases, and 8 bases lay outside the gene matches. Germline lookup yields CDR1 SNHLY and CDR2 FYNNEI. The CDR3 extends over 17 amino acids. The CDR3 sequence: CASSELLAGGPQETQYF. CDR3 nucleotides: TGTGCCAGCAGTGAGTTGCTAGCGGGAGGACCACAAGAGACCCAGTACTTC.

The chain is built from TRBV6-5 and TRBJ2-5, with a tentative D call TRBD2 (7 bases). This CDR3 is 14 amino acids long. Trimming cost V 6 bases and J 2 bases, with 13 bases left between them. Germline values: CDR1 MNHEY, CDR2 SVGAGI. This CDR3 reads CASRSGTLQETQYF. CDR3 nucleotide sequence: TGTGCCAGCAGGAGCGGGACACTTCAAGAGACCCAGTACTTC.

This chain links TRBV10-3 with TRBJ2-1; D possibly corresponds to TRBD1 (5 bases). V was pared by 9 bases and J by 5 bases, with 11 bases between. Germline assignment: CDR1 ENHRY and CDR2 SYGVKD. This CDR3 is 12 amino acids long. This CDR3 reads CAISIQDNEQFF. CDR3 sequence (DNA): TGTGCCATTTCTATACAGGACAATGAGCAGTTCTTC.

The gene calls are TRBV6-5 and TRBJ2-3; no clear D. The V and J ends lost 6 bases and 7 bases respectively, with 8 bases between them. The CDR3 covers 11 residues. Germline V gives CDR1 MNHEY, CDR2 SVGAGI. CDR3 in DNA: TGTGCCAGCAGCCCCGGGTATACGCAGTATTTT. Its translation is CASSPGYTQYF.

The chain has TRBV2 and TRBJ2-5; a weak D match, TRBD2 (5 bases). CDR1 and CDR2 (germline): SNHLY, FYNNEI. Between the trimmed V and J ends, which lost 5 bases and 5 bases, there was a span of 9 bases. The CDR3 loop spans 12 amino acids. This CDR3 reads CASSRAAETQYF. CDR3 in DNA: TGTGCCAGCAGTAGAGCGGCTGAGACCCAGTACTTC.

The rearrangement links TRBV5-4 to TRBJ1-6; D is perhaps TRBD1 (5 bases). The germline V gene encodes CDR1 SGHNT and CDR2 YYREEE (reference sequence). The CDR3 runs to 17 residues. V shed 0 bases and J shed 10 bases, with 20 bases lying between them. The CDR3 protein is CASSLGTGTAEWSPLHF. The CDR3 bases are TGTGCCAGCAGCTTGGGGACGGGGACTGCCGAATGGTCACCCCTCCACTTT.

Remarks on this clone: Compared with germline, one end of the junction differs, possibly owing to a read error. Here the CDR3 reads CASSLDGNAGELFF. The CDR3 bases are TGCGCCAGCAGCCTTGACGGGAACGCCGGGGAGCTGTTTTTT. The rearrangement links TRBV5-1 to TRBJ2-2; tentative D call: TRBD2 (5 bases). CDR1 is SGHRS and CDR2 is YFSETQ in the germline V gene. CDR3 length equals 14 residues.

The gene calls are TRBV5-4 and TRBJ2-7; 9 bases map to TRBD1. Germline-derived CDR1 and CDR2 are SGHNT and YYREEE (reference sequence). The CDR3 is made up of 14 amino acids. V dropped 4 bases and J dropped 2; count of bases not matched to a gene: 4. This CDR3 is CASSEGQGPYEQYF. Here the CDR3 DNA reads TGTGCCAGCAGCGAGGGACAGGGTCCCTACGAGCAGTACTTC. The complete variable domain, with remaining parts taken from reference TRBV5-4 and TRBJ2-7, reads ETGVTQSPTHLIKTRGQQVTLRCSSQSGHNTVSWYQQALGQGPQFIFQYYREEENGRGNFPPRFSGLQFPNYSSELNVNALELDDSALYLCASSEGQGPYEQYFGPGTRLTVT.

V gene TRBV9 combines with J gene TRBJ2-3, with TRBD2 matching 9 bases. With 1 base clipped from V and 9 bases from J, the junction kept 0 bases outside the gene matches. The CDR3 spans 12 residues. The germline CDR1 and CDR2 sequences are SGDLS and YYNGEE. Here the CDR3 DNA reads TGTGCCAGCAGCGTACTAGCGGGGACGCAGTATTTT. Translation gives CASSVLAGTQYF. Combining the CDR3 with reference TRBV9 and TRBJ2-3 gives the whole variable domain DSGVTQTPKHLITATGQRVTLRCSPRSGDLSVYWYQQSLDQGLQFLIQYYNGEERAKGNILERFSAQQFPDLHSELNLSSLELGDSALYFCASSVLAGTQYFGPGTRLTVL.